This T cell receptor beta chain is drawn from a study of shared clonotypes between healthy human individuals. CDR1 and CDR2 (germline): SNHLY, FYNNEI. The CDR3 length is 13 residues. V trimming: 6 bases; J trimming: 2 bases; junction bases outside the gene matches: 1. Sequencing used immunoSEQ multiplex PCR; TCRdb keeps in-frame clones, though not all of them. Of millions of clones detected, roughly nine tenths appear once; the ten largest clones hold roughly 0.14%. In regard to this clone: Other nucleotide sequences in the sample specify the same CDR3.

The TCR comes from a man aged 18 to 30 in good health. The V and J genes are TRBV2 and TRBJ1-5, with 7 bases fitting TRBD1. Sequenced input: naive CD4+ T cells sorted from blood. Subset denoted: CD45RA+ positively selected. The CDR3 DNA follows: TGTGCCAGCAGAGGACAGGGCAATCAGCCCCAGCATTTT. Its protein product is CASRGQGNQPQHF.